The clone carrying this T cell receptor (beta chain) came up many times. No antigen is known for it. Amplification targeted the TCR beta CDR3 regions, with RNA transcripts as the source material. HTBI primers were employed in first-round RT-PCR, then a second-round multiplex PCR followed. TCRdb re-derived calls from the multiplex PCR reads in MiXCR, one entry per CDR3 protein. The sample has about 370,000 distinct CDR3 sequences; about 15% are singletons. Ophthalmopathy not arising within 18 months of follow-up defined hyperthyroidism as stable. These data belong to a study of Graves' ophthalmopathy and Graves' hyperthyroidism. Study findings and constraints: Discriminating ophthalmopathy from stable hyperthyroidism, a 13-signature model attained a sensitivity of 87.88% and a specificity of around 77%.

Germline assignment: CDR1 PRHDT and CDR2 FYEKMQ (reference sequence). The V end lost 4 bases, the J end lost 5 bases, and 11 bases lay between the germline ends. This CDR3 has 14 residues. The V call is TRBV13, the J call TRBJ2-2, with D unresolved. Material: peripheral blood. This TCR derives from an adult woman with stable Graves' hyperthyroidism. The CDR3 DNA reads TGTGCCAGCAGCTACGGATCGGAAACCGGGGAGCTGTTTTTT. This sequence encodes CASSYGSETGELFF.